The present T cell receptor (beta chain) was sequenced within a study of T cell responses to AZD1222 COVID-19 vaccine. The table came from immunoSEQ multiplex PCR; TCRdb's copy has only in-frame clones and leaves some out. This table has 150,000 or so clones, 91% appearing once. Germline CDR1 is GTSNPN and CDR2 is SVGIG (reference sequence). Trimming removed 1 base from V and 11 bases from J; junction bases left unmatched: 15. CDR3 length: 15 residues. The V gene is TRBV30, the J gene TRBJ2-3; TRBD2 matches 7 bases. The sequence derives from an adult who received the AZD1222 COVID-19 vaccine. The sample in question was peripheral blood, obtained 28 days after the second AZD1222 dose. This chain's CDR3 is CAWSASEATGGRQYF. Here the CDR3 DNA reads TGTGCCTGGAGTGCCTCAGAAGCCACGGGGGGACGGCAGTATTTT.